A single sample gave rise to the 12 T cell receptor beta chains below, sequenced in a study of cytomegalovirus exposure and HLA in healthy donors. Both 60 Vbeta primers and 13 Jbeta primers went into the PCR. The method was immunoSEQ multiplex PCR; TCRdb's version includes in-frame clones alone and lacks a portion of them. Of approximately 180,000 clones listed, around 84% are singletons. The sample consisted of PBMCs. The source is a woman aged 18 to 35 in good health and CMV-seronegative.

The CDR3 sequence: CASSLVTLGASYEQYF. In nucleotides, the CDR3 is TGCGCCAGCAGCTTGGTAACCCTAGGGGCCTCCTACGAGCAGTACTTC. The chain uses TRBV5-1 and TRBJ2-7; D is perhaps TRBD1 (5 bases). CDR1 and CDR2 from the germline V gene are SGHRS and YFSETQ. V shed 0 bases and J shed 0 bases, with 13 bases lying between them. The length of the CDR3 is 16 residues.

The chain has TRBV5-4 and TRBJ2-7; D is unresolved. Germline V gives CDR1 SGHNT, CDR2 YYREEE (reference sequence). The CDR3 length is 14 residues. V was shortened by 4 bases and J by 7 bases, with 18 bases between the two germline ends. The CDR3 here is CASSGPPVQAEQYF. The CDR3, as DNA: TGTGCCAGCAGCGGGCCCCCGGTCCAGGCAGAGCAGTACTTC.

This chain connects TRBV11-3 to TRBJ2-1, with 11 bases fitting TRBD2. With V trimmed by 5 bases and J by 9 bases, 9 bases remained unmatched. Looked up from germline, CDR1 is SGHNT and CDR2 is YENEEA. The CDR3 has 15 amino acids. The CDR3 DNA is TGTGCCAGCAGCGGGACTAGCGGTGCAAGGGGTGAGCAGTTCTTC. Translation gives CASSGTSGARGEQFF.

The chain carries TRBV19 and TRBJ1-1, with D tentatively TRBD1 (6 bases). Trimming shortened V by 7 bases and J by 3 bases, and 18 bases separated the two germline ends. The CDR3 is 15 amino acids. CDR1 is LNHDA and CDR2 is SQIVND in the germline V gene (reference sequence). The DNA for the CDR3 is TGTGCCAGTAAACCCCTCAGCGCAGGGGACACTGAAGCTTTCTTT. Amino acid sequence: CASKPLSAGDTEAFF.

The chain couples TRBV7-9 to TRBJ1-2; maybe TRBD1 (5 bases). Germline CDR1 reads SEHNR; CDR2 reads FQNEAQ (reference sequence). This CDR3 has 13 residues. Trimming cost V 3 bases and J 6 bases, with 11 bases left between them. For the CDR3, the DNA is TGTGCCAGCAGCTTGGGGCAGGCCCATGGCTACACCTTC. This sequence encodes CASSLGQAHGYTF.

This chain links TRBV2 with TRBJ2-7; TRBD1 aligns across 9 bases. J lost 0 bases, V lost 7 bases, and 7 bases had no gene match. This CDR3 spans 15 amino acids. Germline assignment: CDR1 SNHLY and CDR2 FYNNEI. In DNA form, the CDR3 reads TGTGCCAGCAATAAGGGGGGACAGGGCTCCTACGAGCAGTACTTC. It codes for CASNKGGQGSYEQYF.

About this clone: At one boundary the junction diverges from the germline segment, which might be a read error. The CDR3 loop is CSSSLAWGRGTGELFF. The CDR3 nucleotides read TGTTCCAGCAGCTTAGCTTGGGGGCGAGGCACCGGGGAGCTGTTTTTT. This rearrangement joins TRBV7-9 to TRBJ2-2; D might be TRBD1 (6 bases). Germline values: CDR1 SEHNR, CDR2 FQNEAQ (reference sequence). This CDR3 region has 16 residues.

The J gene is TRBJ2-7, the V gene TRBV12-5; D uncertain. This CDR3 has 12 amino acids. Trimming stripped 5 bases from V and 5 bases from J, with 10 bases between. Germline V gene lookup returns CDR1 LGHNT and CDR2 FRNRAP. CDR3 sequence: CASGLSTDEQYF. The DNA of the CDR3 is TGTGCTAGTGGTCTCTCTACGGACGAGCAGTACTTC.

The chain links TRBV5-8 to TRBJ2-2; 10 bases fit TRBD1. The CDR3 is 16 amino acids. Germline trimming cut 4 bases from V and 4 bases from J; bases unmatched to any gene: 7. Germline assignment: CDR1 SGHTS and CDR2 YDEGEE. CDR3 sequence (DNA): TGTGCCAGCAGCGATCCGGGACAGGGGATCACCGGGGAGCTGTTTTTT. Its protein is CASSDPGQGITGELFF.

The chain combines TRBV2 with TRBJ1-2, with 7 bases matching TRBD1. The CDR3 spans 13 residues. Losses at the gene ends were 7 bases for V and 4 bases for J; bases not matched to a gene: 6. CDR1 is SNHLY and CDR2 is FYNNEI in the germline V gene. CDR3 coding DNA: TGTGCCAGCAAGGAGACAGGGACCTATGGCTACACCTTC. Translated: CASKETGTYGYTF.

The chain joins TRBV4-2 to TRBJ2-7; the D gene is possibly TRBD2 (5 bases). The CDR3 covers 15 residues. The V gene lost 0 bases and the J gene lost 5 bases, with 14 bases spanning the gap. Germline lookup yields CDR1 LGHNA and CDR2 YNFKEQ. The CDR3 spells CASSQEVALADEQYF. As DNA, the CDR3 is TGTGCCAGCAGCCAAGAAGTGGCGCTAGCTGACGAGCAGTACTTC.

This chain joins TRBV11-3 and TRBJ2-3, with TRBD2 matching over 7 bases. The CDR3 is made up of 15 amino acids. Per germline, CDR1 SGHNT and CDR2 YENEEA. V dropped 1 base and J dropped 3; count of bases not matched to a gene: 4. The CDR3 region is CASSLAWGGTDTQYF. The CDR3 nucleotides read TGTGCCAGCAGCTTAGCCTGGGGGGGGACAGATACGCAGTATTTT.